Sequencing of this T cell receptor beta chain was carried out in a study of blood T cell repertoires in COVID-19. The V segment lost 6 bases and the J segment 4 bases; nucleotides outside the gene matches: 7. In germline, CDR1 is MNHEY, CDR2 SVGAGI. This CDR3 contains 15 residues. This table comes from immunoSEQ multiplex PCR, and its TCRdb copy is limited to in-frame clones, with some not included. The sample gives around 170,000 clones, about 86% of which show up once; more than 3% is in the top ten. The sequenced material came from peripheral blood. The receptor was derived from a woman aged 65 to 85 with acute or convalescent COVID-19. The chain recombines TRBV6-5 with TRBJ2-7; TRBD2 aligns across 12 bases. CDR3 nucleotide sequence: TGTGCCAGCAGGCCTGGACTAGCGGGGACTTACGAGCAGTACTTC. This gives the protein CASRPGLAGTYEQYF.